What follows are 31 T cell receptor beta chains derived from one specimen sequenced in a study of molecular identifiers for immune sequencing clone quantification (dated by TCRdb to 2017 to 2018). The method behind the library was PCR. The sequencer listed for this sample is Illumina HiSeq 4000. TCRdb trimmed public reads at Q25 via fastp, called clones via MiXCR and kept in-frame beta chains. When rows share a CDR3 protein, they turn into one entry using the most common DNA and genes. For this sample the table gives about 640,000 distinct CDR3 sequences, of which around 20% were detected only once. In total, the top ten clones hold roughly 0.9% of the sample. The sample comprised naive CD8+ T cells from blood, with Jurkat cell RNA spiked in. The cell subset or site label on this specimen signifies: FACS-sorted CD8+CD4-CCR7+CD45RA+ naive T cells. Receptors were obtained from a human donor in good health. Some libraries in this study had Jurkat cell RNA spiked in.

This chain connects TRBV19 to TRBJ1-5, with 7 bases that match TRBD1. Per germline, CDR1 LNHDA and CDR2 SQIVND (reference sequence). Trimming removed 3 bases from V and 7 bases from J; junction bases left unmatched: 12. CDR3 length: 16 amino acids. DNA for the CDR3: TGTGCCAGTAGTATTGGCGGAGGGGGCGAGATCCAGCCCCAGCATTTT. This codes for CASSIGGGGEIQPQHF.

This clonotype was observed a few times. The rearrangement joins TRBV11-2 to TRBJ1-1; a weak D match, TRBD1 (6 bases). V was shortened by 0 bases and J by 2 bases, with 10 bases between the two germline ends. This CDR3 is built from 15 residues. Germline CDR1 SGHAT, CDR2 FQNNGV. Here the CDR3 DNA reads TGTGCCAGCAGCTTAGATCGGGGGCGCAACACTGAAGCTTTCTTT. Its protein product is CASSLDRGRNTEAFF.

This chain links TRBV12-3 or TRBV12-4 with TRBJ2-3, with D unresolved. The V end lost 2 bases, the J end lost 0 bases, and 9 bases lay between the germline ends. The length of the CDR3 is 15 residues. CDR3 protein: CASSLSITSTDTQYF. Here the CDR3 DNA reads TGTGCCAGCAGTTTAAGTATTACTAGCACAGATACGCAGTATTTT.

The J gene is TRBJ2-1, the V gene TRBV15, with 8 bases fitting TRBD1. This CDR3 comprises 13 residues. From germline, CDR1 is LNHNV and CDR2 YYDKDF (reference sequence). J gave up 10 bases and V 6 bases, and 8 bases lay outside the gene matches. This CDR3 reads CATSLQGAGEQFF. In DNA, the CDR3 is TGTGCCACCAGTTTGCAGGGGGCTGGGGAGCAGTTCTTC.

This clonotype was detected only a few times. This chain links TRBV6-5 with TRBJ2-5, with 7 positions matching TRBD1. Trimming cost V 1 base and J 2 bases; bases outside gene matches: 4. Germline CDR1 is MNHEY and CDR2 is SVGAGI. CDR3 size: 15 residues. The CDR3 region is CASSYLGGQQETQYF. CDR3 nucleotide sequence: TGTGCCAGCAGTTACTTAGGGGGACAGCAAGAGACCCAGTACTTC.

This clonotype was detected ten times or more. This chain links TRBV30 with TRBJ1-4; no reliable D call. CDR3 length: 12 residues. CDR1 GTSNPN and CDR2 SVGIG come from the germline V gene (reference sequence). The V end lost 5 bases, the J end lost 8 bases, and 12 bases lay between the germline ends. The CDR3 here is CAWAGYEEKLFF. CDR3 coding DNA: TGTGCCTGGGCGGGATATGAGGAAAAACTGTTTTTT.

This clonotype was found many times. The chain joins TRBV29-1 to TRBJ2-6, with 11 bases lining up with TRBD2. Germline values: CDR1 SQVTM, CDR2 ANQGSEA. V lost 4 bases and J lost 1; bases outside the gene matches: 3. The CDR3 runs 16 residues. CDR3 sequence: CSVVGLADSGANVLTF. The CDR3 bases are TGCAGCGTTGTGGGACTAGCGGATTCTGGGGCCAACGTCCTGACTTTC. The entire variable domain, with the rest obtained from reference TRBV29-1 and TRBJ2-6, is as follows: SAVISQKPSRDICQRGTSLTIQCQVDSQVTMMFWYRQQPGQSLTLIATANQGSEATYESGFVIDKFPISRPNLTFSTLTVSNMSPEDSSIYLCSVVGLADSGANVLTFGAGSRLTVL.

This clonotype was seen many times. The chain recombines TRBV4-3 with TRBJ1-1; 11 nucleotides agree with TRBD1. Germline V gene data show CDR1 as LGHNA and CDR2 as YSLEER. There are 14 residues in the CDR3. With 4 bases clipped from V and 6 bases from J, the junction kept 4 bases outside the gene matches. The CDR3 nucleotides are TGCGCCAGCAGCCGAGGGACAGGGGGGGCTGAAGCTTTCTTT. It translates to CASSRGTGGAEAFF.

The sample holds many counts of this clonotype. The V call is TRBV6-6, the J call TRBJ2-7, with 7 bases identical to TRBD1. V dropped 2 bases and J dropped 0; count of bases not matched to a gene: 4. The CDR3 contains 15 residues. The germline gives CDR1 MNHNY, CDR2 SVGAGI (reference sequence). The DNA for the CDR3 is TGTGCCAGCAGTTACACGGACAGGACCTCCTACGAGCAGTACTTC. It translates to CASSYTDRTSYEQYF.

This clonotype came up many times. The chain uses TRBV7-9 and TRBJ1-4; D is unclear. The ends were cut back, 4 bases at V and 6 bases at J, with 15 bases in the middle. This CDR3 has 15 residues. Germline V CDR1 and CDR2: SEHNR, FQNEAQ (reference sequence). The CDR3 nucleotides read TGTGCCAGCAGCTCCCCGGTTGGGATGGATGAAAAACTGTTTTTT. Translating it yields CASSSPVGMDEKLFF.

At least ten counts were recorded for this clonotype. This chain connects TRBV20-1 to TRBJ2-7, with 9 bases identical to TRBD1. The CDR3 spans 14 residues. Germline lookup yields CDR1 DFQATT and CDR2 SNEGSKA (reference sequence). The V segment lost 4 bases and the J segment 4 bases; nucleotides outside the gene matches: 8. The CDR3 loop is CSATTGGARYEQYF. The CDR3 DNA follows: TGCAGTGCTACCACAGGGGGCGCCAGGTACGAGCAGTACTTC.

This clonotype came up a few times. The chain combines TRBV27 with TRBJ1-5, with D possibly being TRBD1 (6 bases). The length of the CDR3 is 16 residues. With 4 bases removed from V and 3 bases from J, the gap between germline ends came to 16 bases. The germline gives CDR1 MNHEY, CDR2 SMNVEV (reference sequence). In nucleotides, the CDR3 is TGTGCCAGCAGTTCATCAAAGGACAGCTACAATCAGCCCCAGCATTTT. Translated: CASSSSKDSYNQPQHF.

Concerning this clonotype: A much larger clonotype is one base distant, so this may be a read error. CDR3 bases: TGTGCCAGCAGCTCCGATAATGAGCAGCTCTTC. This encodes CASSSDNEQLF. The V gene is TRBV7-9, the J gene TRBJ2-1; D not resolved. There are 11 residues in the CDR3. CDR1 SEHNR and CDR2 FQNEAQ come from the germline V gene (reference sequence).

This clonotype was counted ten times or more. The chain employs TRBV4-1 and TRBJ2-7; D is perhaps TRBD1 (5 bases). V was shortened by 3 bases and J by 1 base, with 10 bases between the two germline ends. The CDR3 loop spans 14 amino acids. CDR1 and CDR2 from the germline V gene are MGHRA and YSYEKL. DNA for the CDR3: TGCGCCAGCAGCCAGACGACAGCGTCCTACGAGCAGTACTTC. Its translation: CASSQTTASYEQYF.

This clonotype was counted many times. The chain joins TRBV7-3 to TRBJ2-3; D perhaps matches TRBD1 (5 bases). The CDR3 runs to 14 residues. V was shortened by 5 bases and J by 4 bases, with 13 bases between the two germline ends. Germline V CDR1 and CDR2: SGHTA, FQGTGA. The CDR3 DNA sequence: TGTGCCAGCAGCGCCTCCGGACACCCAGATACGCAGTATTTT. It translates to CASSASGHPDTQYF.

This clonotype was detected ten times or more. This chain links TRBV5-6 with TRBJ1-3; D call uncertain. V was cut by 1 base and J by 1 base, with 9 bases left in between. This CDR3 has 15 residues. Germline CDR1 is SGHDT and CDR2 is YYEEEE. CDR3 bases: TGTGCCAGCAGCTTGAGAGGTGCGTCTGGAAACACCATATATTTT. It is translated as CASSLRGASGNTIYF.

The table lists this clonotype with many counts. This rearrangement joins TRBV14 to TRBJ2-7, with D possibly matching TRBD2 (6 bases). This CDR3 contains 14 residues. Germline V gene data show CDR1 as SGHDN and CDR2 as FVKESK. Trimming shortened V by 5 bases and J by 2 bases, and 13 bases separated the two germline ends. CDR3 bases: TGTGCCAGCAGCACACGGGACTTCCCCTACGAGCAGTACTTC. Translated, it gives CASSTRDFPYEQYF.

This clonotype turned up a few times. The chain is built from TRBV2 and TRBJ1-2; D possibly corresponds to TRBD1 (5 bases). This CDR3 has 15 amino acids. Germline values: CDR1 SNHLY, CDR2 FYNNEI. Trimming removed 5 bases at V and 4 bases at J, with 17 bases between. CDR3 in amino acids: CASSSTGTDFYGYTF. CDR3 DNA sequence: TGTGCCAGCAGTTCGACCGGGACCGATTTCTATGGCTACACCTTC.

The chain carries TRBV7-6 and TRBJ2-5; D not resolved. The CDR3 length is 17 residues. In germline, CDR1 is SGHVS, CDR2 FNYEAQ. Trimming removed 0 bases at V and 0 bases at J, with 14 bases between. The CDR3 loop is CASSLAGVPRYQETQYF. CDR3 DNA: TGTGCCAGCAGCTTAGCCGGTGTCCCCAGGTACCAAGAGACCCAGTACTTC.

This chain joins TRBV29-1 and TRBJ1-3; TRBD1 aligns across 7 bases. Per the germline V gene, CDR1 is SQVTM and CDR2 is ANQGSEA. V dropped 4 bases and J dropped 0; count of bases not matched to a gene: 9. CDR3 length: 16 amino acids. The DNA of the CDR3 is TGCAGCGTTGGGACCGGGACAGCGAGCTCTGGAAACACCATATATTTT. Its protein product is CSVGTGTASSGNTIYF.

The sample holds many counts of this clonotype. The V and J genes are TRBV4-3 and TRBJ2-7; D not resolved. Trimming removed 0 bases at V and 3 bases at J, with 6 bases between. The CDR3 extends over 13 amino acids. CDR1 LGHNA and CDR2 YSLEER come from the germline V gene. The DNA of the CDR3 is TGCGCCAGCAGCCAAGATACGATCTACGAGCAGTACTTC. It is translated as CASSQDTIYEQYF.

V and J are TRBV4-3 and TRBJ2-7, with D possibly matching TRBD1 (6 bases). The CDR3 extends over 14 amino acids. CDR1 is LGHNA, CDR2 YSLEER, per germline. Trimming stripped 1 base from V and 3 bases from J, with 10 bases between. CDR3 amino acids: CASSQATQGYEQYF. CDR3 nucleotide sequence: TGCGCCAGCAGCCAAGCCACACAGGGCTACGAGCAGTACTTC.

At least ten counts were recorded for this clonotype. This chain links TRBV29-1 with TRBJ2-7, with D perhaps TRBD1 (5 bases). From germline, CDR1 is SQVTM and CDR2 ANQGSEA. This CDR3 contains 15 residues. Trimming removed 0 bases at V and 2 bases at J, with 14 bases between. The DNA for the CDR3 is TGCAGCGTTGAAGATACCAGCAGGGTGACCTACGAGCAGTACTTC. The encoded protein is CSVEDTSRVTYEQYF.

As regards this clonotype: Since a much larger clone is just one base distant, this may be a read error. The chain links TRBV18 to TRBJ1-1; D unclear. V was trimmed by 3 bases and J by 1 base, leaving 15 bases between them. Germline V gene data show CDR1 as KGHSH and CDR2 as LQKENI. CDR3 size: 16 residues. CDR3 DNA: TGTGCCAGCTCACCTCGAATCTTGGGCTCGAACACTGAAGCTTTCTTT. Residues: CASSPRILGSNTEAFF.

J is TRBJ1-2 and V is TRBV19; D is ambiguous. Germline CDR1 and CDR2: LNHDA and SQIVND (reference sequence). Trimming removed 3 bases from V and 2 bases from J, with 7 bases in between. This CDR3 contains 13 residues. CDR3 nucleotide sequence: TGTGCCAGTAGTATTAGTCTGAACTATGGCTACACCTTC. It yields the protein CASSISLNYGYTF. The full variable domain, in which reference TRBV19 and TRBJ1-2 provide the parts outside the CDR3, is DGGITQSPKYLFRKEGQNVTLSCEQNLNHDAMYWYRQDPGQGLRLIYYSQIVNDFQKGDIAEGYSVSREKKESFPLTVTSAQKNPTAFYLCASSISLNYGYTFGSGTRLTVV.

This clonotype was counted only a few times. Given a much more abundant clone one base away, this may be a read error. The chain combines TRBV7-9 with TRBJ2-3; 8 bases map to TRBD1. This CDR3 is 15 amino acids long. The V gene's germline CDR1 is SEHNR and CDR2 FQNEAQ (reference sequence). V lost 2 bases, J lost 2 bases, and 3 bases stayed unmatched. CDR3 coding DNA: TGTGCCAGCAGCTTACTGACAGGGGCCACAGATACGCAGTATTTT. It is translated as CASSLLTGATDTQYF.

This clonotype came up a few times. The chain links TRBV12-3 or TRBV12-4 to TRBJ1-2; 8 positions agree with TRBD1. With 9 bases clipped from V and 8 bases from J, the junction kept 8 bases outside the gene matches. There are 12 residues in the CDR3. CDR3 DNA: TGTGCCAGTGGGACAGGCTTCAGCGGCTACACCTTC. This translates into CASGTGFSGYTF.

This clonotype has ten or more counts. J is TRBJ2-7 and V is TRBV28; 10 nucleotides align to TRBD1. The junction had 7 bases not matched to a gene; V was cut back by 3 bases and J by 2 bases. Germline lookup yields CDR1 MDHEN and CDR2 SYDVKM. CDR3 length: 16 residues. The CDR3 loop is CASSFFPGQGPYEQYF. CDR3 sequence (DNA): TGTGCCAGCAGTTTCTTTCCGGGACAGGGGCCCTACGAGCAGTACTTC.

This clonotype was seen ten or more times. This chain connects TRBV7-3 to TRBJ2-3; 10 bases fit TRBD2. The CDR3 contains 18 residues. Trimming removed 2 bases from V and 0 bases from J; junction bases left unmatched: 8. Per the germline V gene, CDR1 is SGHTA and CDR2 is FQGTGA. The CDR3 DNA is TGTGCCAGCAGCTTATATGCCACTAGCGGGACTAGCACAGATACGCAGTATTTT. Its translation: CASSLYATSGTSTDTQYF.

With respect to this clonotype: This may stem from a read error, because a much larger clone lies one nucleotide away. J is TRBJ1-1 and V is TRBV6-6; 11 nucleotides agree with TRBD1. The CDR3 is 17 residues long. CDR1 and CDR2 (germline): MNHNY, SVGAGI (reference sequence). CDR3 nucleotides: TGTACCAGCAGTTCGAAAATAGGACAGGGGGCGCCGGCAGGAGCTTTCTTT. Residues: CTSSSKIGQGAPAGAFF.

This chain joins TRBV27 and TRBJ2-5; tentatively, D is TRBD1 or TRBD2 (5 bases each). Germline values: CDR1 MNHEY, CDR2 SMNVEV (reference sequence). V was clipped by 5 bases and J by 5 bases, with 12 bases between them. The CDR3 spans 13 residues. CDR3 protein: CASSGGLVETQYF. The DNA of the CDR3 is TGTGCCAGCAGTGGGGGATTAGTGGAGACCCAGTACTTC.